This T cell receptor beta chain derives from a study of T-cell reconstitution after alpha-beta-depleted transplantation in children. There are 13 residues in the CDR3. With 2 bases clipped from V and 8 bases from J, the junction kept 1 base outside the gene matches. From germline, CDR1 is MGHRA and CDR2 YSYEKL. This clonotype was seen a few times. Preparing the TCRbeta library involved the use of unique molecular identifiers. TCRdb reprocessed the PCR reads with MiXCR, giving one entry per CDR3 protein. Of a few hundred thousand distinct CDR3 sequences listed, approximately 12% are singletons. This sequence was found in a human donor who donated a stem cell graft to a child with Fanconi anemia. The rearrangement joins TRBV4-1 to TRBJ2-1, with 9 bases matching TRBD1. Material: PBMCs, obtained from the stem cell graft. CDR3 sequence: CASSQRQGDEQFF. The DNA of the CDR3 is TGCGCCAGCAGCCAACGACAGGGGGATGAGCAGTTCTTC.